This T cell receptor (beta chain) stems from a study of technical replicates of blood from a few donors. The CDR3 extends over 16 amino acids. Germline values: CDR1 SGHNT, CDR2 YENEEA. The junction had 11 bases not matched to a gene; V was cut back by 7 bases and J by 6 bases. Method: immunoSEQ multiplex PCR; TCRdb's copy keeps in-frame clones and lacks some. The data show approximately 79,000 clones, about 96% seen once. J is TRBJ1-3 and V is TRBV11-3, with TRBD1 matching over 11 bases. The specimen was T cells isolated from PBMCs. The TCR sequence derives from a human donor in good health. In DNA, the CDR3 is TGTGCCAGCAACCTAATGGGACAGGGGGATTTAAACACCATATATTTT. It yields the protein CASNLMGQGDLNTIYF. Full variable domain (missing parts from reference TRBV11-3 and TRBJ1-3): EAGVVQSPRYKIIEKKQPVAFWCNPISGHNTLYWYLQNLGQGPELLIRYENEEAVDDSQLPKDRFSAERLKGVDSTLKIQPAELGDSAVYLCASNLMGQGDLNTIYFGEGSWLTVV.